This TCR beta chain was sequenced during a study of PD-1 blockade in classical Hodgkin lymphoma (dated by TCRdb to 2018 to 2020). Notes on the research overall: Nivolumab dosing was 3 mg/kg intravenously every 2 weeks, continuing until either disease progression or unacceptable toxicity. The study used TCR beta sequencing and CyTOF to define a peripheral blood immune signature of response to PD-1 blockade in classical Hodgkin lymphoma. The research as a whole found: Only a single clinical trial cohort was studied, and what caused the repertoire differences, possibly disease activity or prior therapy, remained undefined. Diversity was lower in patients who began nivolumab less than 1 year after ASCT, so these patients were left out of later analyses to avoid confounding by immune reconstitution. A significant rise by C4D1 was seen in CD4+ but not CD8+ TCR diversity (p=0.0027 vs p=0.16), with the rise being most apparent in complete responders (p=0.02). Trial patients with a complete response had baseline diversity similar to that of newly diagnosed patients, while partial responders and progressors had significantly lower diversity. Baseline TCR diversity was reported to be lower in newly diagnosed patients than in healthy donors, and even lower in relapsed/refractory patients.

Genomic DNA was isolated using the Qiagen DNeasy kit from unsorted PBMCs as well as from negatively selected CD4+ and CD8+ fractions. TCR beta CDR3 regions were subjected to amplification by immunoSEQ multiplex PCR with primers that anneal to V and J segments. A synthetic immune receptor repertoire was used to minimize amplification bias, and remaining bias was computationally removed after sequencing. The paper's data handling went like this. Repertoire diversity was quantified as the Shannon entropy index using custom Python scripts. Unsorted, CD4+ and CD8+ repertoires were examined separately, except in combined analyses, for which CD4+ and CD8+ sequences were merged in silico. Clonal expansion was defined as at least a 2-fold frequency increase after treatment relative to C1D1, with a pseudocount of 0.5 for undetected baseline clones. Clones with 0 or 1 copy at C1D1 were classified as singleton clones, and clones with 2 or more copies were classified as non-singleton clones. Clones expanded in unsorted samples were labelled as CD4+, CD8+ or unknown by matching protein sequences in sorted samples from the same patient. Wilcoxon tests on paired samples were used to test diversity changes from C1D1 to C4D1. What TCRdb holds here is the immuneACCESS table cut down to in-frame rearrangements. Part of the clones is not present; checked against another copy, under half of the missing clones reflect an unresolved V gene, and the others are unexplained. V, J and clone size were drawn from that table, and D and trimming were deduced from the DNA. Within this sample are around 58,000 clones, with around 90% of them counted one time only. In total, the top ten clones hold around 9.7% of the sample.

In light of the paper, this sample's time point label describes: cycle 1 day 1 (C1D1), immediately before nivolumab initiation. All trial patients had relapsed after autologous stem cell transplantation, with cohorts A, B and C differing in prior brentuximab vedotin exposure. The trial cohort comprised a few dozen patients with relapsed/refractory classical Hodgkin lymphoma whose best overall responses were complete response, partial response or progressive disease. Single-agent nivolumab was administered to trial patients in the multi-cohort phase II CheckMate 205 trial. An independent review committee assessed best overall response using the 2007 International Working Group response criteria. PBMCs from the trial were collected at three points: immediately before nivolumab initiation (C1D1), and during therapy at cycle 2 day 1 and cycle 4 day 1. Peripheral blood was collected in 8 mL Vacutainer Cell Preparation Tubes, from which PBMCs were isolated by centrifugation and then cryopreserved.

A word on this clone: There is no known antigen for this receptor. Per-base quality was not reported, and no clone a single base away is much larger than it.

The sequences come from peripheral blood mononuclear cells (PBMCs), collected at baseline. The TCR sequence derives from a human donor with classical Hodgkin lymphoma.

In nucleotide form, the sequence is TGTGCCAGCAGCGGCTACAGGGGAAGTACTAATGAAAAACTGTTTTTT. This sequence encodes CASSGYRGSTNEKLFF. In this chain, TRBV7-9 is recombined with TRBJ1-4, with TRBD1 matching 7 junction bases. The CDR3 spans 16 residues, from the cysteine through the phenylalanine. CDR3 DNA only is kept here, 48 bases in frame from base 1. CDR1 SEHNR and CDR2 FQNEAQ were looked up in the germline V gene (reference sequence). Germline trimming amounts to 5 bases on V and 2 bases on J, with 8 as the count of junction bases outside the gene matches.